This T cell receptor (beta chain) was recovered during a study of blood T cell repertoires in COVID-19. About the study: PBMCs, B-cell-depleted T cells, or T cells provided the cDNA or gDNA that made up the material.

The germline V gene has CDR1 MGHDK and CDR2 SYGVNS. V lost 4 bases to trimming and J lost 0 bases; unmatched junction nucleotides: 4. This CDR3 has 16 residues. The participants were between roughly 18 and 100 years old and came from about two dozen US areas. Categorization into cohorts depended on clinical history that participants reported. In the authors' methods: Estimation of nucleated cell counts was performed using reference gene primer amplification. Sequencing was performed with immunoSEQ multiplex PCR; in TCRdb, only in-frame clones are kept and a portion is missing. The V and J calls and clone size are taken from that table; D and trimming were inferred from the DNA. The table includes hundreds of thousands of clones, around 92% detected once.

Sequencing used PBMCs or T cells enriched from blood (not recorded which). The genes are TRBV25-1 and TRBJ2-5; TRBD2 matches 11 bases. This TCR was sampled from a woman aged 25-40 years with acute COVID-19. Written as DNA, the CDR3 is TGTGCCAGCAGTGTGGGACTAGCGGAAAACCAAGAGACCCAGTACTTC. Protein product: CASSVGLAENQETQYF.